This T cell receptor (beta chain) stems from a study of T cells in Graves' hyperthyroidism and ophthalmopathy. This clonotype has a handful of counts. As yet, its antigen is unknown. RNA transcripts were the template for amplifying TCR beta CDR3 regions. The HTBI primer set drove a first-round RT-PCR of the TCR CDR3. TCRdb re-analysed the multiplex PCR reads in MiXCR, keeping a single row per CDR3 protein. The sample records more than 300,000 distinct CDR3 sequences, about 12% being singletons. Overall study findings and caveats: Most thyroid clonotypes that were expanded above 0.001 also turned up in blood.

V lost 4 bases and J 3 bases, leaving 16 bases between the germline ends. The CDR3 sequence is 15 residues long. Germline V CDR1 and CDR2: SGHRS, YFSETQ. This TCR derives from a woman aged 18-30 years with Graves' hyperthyroidism. The rearrangement uses TRBV5-1 and TRBJ1-2; D possibly corresponds to TRBD1 (5 bases). Source material: blood. For the CDR3, the DNA is TGCGCCAGCAGCGTGGGCAGGGTGGTAGACTATGGCTACACCTTC. Translated: CASSVGRVVDYGYTF.